Following are 26 T cell receptor beta chains from one sample sequenced in a study of Graves' ophthalmopathy and Graves' hyperthyroidism (dated by TCRdb to about 2018). Sequencing used an Illumina HiSeq 2000. TCR beta CDR3 regions were amplified from RNA transcripts for repertoire sequencing. The first round was an RT-PCR using HTBI primers with the Qiagen OneStep RT-PCR kit, and this first round was followed by a second-round multiplex PCR, then size selection and purification. TCRdb reanalyzed the raw reads on its own, using fastp at Q25 for trimming and MiXCR for clone calling, and kept in-frame beta chains. CDR3 protein duplicates are merged, each entry listing the most common genes and DNA. The sample has roughly 300,000 distinct CDR3 sequences on record, 15% to 20% of them singletons. The ten largest account for around 12% of the sample. Specimen: peripheral blood. These TCRs come from an adult man with Graves' ophthalmopathy.

This clonotype was seen ten or more times. The J gene is TRBJ1-2, the V gene TRBV6-5; D may be TRBD1 (6 bases). There are 15 residues in the CDR3. The germline V gene encodes CDR1 MNHEY and CDR2 SVGAGI. The V and J ends lost 6 bases and 0 bases respectively, with 14 bases between them. DNA of the CDR3: TGTGCCAGCAGCGTAAAGGGGGGATCTAACTATGGCTACACCTTC. It specifies CASSVKGGSNYGYTF.

In its sample, this clonotype was seen many times. The chain has TRBV10-3 and TRBJ2-2, with D unresolved. CDR3 length: 13 amino acids. In germline, CDR1 is ENHRY, CDR2 SYGVKD. The germline V and J ends were trimmed by 7 bases and 3 bases, with 9 bases remaining between them. The DNA of the CDR3 is TGTGCCATCACCGCAGTGGACACCGGGGAGCTGTTTTTT. This gives the protein CAITAVDTGELFF.

This clonotype appeared many times. The chain links TRBV12-5 to TRBJ2-2; 9 bases match TRBD1. The CDR3 extends over 14 amino acids. V shed 6 bases and J 7 bases; nucleotides not matched to a gene: 6. Germline CDR1 reads LGHNT; CDR2 reads FRNRAP. CDR3: CASGGQGRGGELFF. CDR3 nucleotides: TGTGCTAGTGGGGGACAGGGAAGAGGCGGGGAGCTGTTTTTT.

V is TRBV20-1 and J is TRBJ1-1; D gene uncertain. Germline CDR1 and CDR2: DFQATT and SNEGSKA (reference sequence). The V end was cut by 5 bases, the J end by 1 base, with 8 bases between. The CDR3 is 12 amino acids. CDR3 coding DNA: TGCAGTGCTCGAAACCCGAACACTGAAGCTTTCTTT. This encodes CSARNPNTEAFF.

This clonotype was counted ten times or more. The rearrangement links TRBV5-6 to TRBJ2-5; D not resolved. Germline V gene data show CDR1 as SGHDT and CDR2 as YYEEEE. The CDR3 covers 15 residues. Trimming stripped 4 bases from V and 1 base from J, with 14 bases between. The CDR3 bases are TGTGCCAGCAGCCTGCATCGAGCACGCCAAGAGACCCAGTACTTC. It yields the protein CASSLHRARQETQYF.

The table lists this clonotype with many counts. This chain joins TRBV30 and TRBJ2-5; D is unclear. The V end lost 2 bases, the J end lost 3 bases, and 7 bases lay between the germline ends. CDR1 and CDR2 (germline): GTSNPN, SVGIG (reference sequence). The CDR3 runs to 12 residues. CDR3 region: CAWSTSEETQYF. The DNA for the CDR3 is TGTGCCTGGAGTACCAGTGAAGAGACCCAGTACTTC.

The chain recombines TRBV27 with TRBJ1-2; 9 bases align to TRBD1. Losses at the gene ends were 2 bases for V and 8 bases for J; bases not matched to a gene: 9. Germline V gives CDR1 MNHEY, CDR2 SMNVEV (reference sequence). The CDR3 runs 15 residues. The CDR3 DNA reads TGTGCCAGCAGTTTAACGGGACAGGGCTTGGGAGGCTACACCTTC. As protein: CASSLTGQGLGGYTF.

Many counts were recorded for this clonotype. This chain links TRBV29-1 with TRBJ2-5; TRBD1 agrees at 7 bases. J gave up 2 bases and V 4 bases, and 4 bases lay outside the gene matches. CDR1 is SQVTM and CDR2 is ANQGSEA in the germline V gene. The CDR3 extends over 13 amino acids. The CDR3 bases are TGCAGCGTTGCCGAGACAGGGCAAGAGACCCAGTACTTC. Its protein product is CSVAETGQETQYF.

This clonotype was counted at least ten times. V usage is TRBV27 and J usage is TRBJ2-7; possible D gene TRBD1, 6 bases. Germline CDR1 is MNHEY and CDR2 is SMNVEV (reference sequence). With 7 bases removed from V and 5 bases from J, the gap between germline ends came to 18 bases. This CDR3 spans 14 amino acids. CDR3: CASTPAAGDHEQYF. In DNA, the CDR3 is TGTGCCAGCACGCCTGCGGCAGGGGACCACGAGCAGTACTTC.

The CDR3 region is CASSPQDRSNQPQHF. CDR3 nucleotides: TGTGCCAGCTCACCCCAGGACAGAAGCAATCAGCCCCAGCATTTT. The chain employs TRBV18 and TRBJ1-5; TRBD1 might be the D (6 bases). CDR1 is KGHSH and CDR2 is LQKENI in the germline V gene. This CDR3 is built from 15 residues. The V and J ends lost 3 bases and 1 base respectively, with 10 bases between them.

This clonotype was seen repeatedly, ten times or more. V gene TRBV19 combines with J gene TRBJ2-5; 9 bases align to TRBD1. This CDR3 is 16 amino acids long. V shed 5 bases and J 5 bases; nucleotides not matched to a gene: 12. Germline values: CDR1 LNHDA, CDR2 SQIVND (reference sequence). This CDR3 reads CASSVLPGQGGETQYF. CDR3 coding DNA: TGTGCCAGTAGTGTCCTCCCGGGACAGGGAGGCGAGACCCAGTACTTC.

The CDR3 reads CASSPPYPGHEAFF. CDR3 DNA: TGTGCCAGCAGCCCGCCATACCCGGGGCATGAAGCTTTCTTT. V usage is TRBV6-2 or TRBV6-3 and J usage is TRBJ1-1; D may be TRBD1 (5 bases). Per the germline V gene, CDR1 is MNHEY and CDR2 is SVGEGT. The CDR3 is 14 amino acids. V was clipped by 6 bases and J by 7 bases, with 18 bases between them.

This chain uses TRBV6-2 or TRBV6-3 with TRBJ1-1; 10 positions agree with TRBD1. Losses at the gene ends were 6 bases for V and 5 bases for J; bases not matched to a gene: 6. The CDR3 runs to 14 residues. Germline CDR1 MNHEY, CDR2 SVGEGT. The chain's CDR3 is CASRRKGQGTEAFF. CDR3 DNA sequence: TGTGCCAGCAGACGGAAGGGACAGGGGACTGAAGCTTTCTTT.

This chain joins TRBV28 and TRBJ2-2; D perhaps matches TRBD2 (5 bases). CDR1 and CDR2 from the germline V gene are MDHEN and SYDVKM. The CDR3 contains 15 residues. Trimming shortened V by 3 bases and J by 3 bases, and 11 bases separated the two germline ends. For the CDR3, the DNA is TGTGCCAGCAGTTTTTCTGGGAGTTACACCGGGGAGCTGTTTTTT. This sequence encodes CASSFSGSYTGELFF. The variable domain in full, with the rest retrieved from reference TRBV28 and TRBJ2-2, is DVKVTQSSRYLVKRTGEKVFLECVQDMDHENMFWYRQDPGLGLRLIYFSYDVKMKEKGDIPEGYSVSREKKERFSLILESASTNQTSMYLCASSFSGSYTGELFFGEGSRLTVL.

This clonotype was detected many times. V usage is TRBV12-3 or TRBV12-4 and J usage is TRBJ2-7; 8 bases line up with TRBD1. J lost 2 bases, V lost 4 bases, and 7 bases had no gene match. The CDR3 has 15 amino acids. In DNA, the CDR3 is TGTGCCAGCAGTTCTATACAGGGGGTACCCTACGAGCAGTACTTC. This codes for CASSSIQGVPYEQYF.

This clonotype was recorded many times. J is TRBJ1-1 and V is TRBV7-2, with D perhaps matching TRBD1 (5 bases). The germline V gene encodes CDR1 SGHTA and CDR2 FQGNSA. The CDR3 loop spans 14 amino acids. Trimming stripped 5 bases from V and 2 bases from J, with 12 bases between. The CDR3 DNA reads as TGTGCCAGCAGCCCGCAAGGGGCTAACACTGAAGCTTTCTTT. This gives the protein CASSPQGANTEAFF.

This clonotype was recorded many times. The J gene is TRBJ1-1, the V gene TRBV5-1, with 7 bases matching TRBD1. Germline CDR1 SGHRS, CDR2 YFSETQ. The CDR3 runs to 14 residues. V gave up 2 bases and J gave up 1 base; unmatched junction bases: 2. CDR3: CASSFGTENTEAFF. The CDR3 nucleotides are TGCGCCAGCAGCTTTGGGACAGAGAACACTGAAGCTTTCTTT.

There are many counts of this clonotype. V is TRBV12-5 and J is TRBJ2-2; the D gene could be TRBD1 or TRBD2 (6 bases each). Trimming left V 0 bases short and J 0 bases short, with 8 bases between. This CDR3 spans 16 amino acids. Looked up from germline, CDR1 is LGHNT and CDR2 is FRNRAP. CDR3 region: CASGLVRGPNTGELFF. The CDR3 nucleotides read TGTGCTAGTGGTTTGGTACGGGGGCCGAACACCGGGGAGCTGTTTTTT.

This clonotype came up many times. The chain uses TRBV5-6 and TRBJ1-1, with a possible D match to TRBD1 (5 bases). Trimming cost V 1 base and J 1 base, with 11 bases left between them. This CDR3 comprises 15 residues. CDR1 and CDR2 from the germline V gene are SGHDT and YYEEEE. The CDR3 region has the DNA TGTGCCAGCAGCTTGTGGGGGGTAAGGAACACTGAAGCTTTCTTT. This encodes CASSLWGVRNTEAFF. The variable domain in full, completed from reference TRBV5-6 and TRBJ1-1, reads DAGVTQSPTHLIKTRGQQVTLRCSPKSGHDTVSWYQQALGQGPQFIFQYYEEEERQRGNFPDRFSGHQFPNYSSELNVNALLLGDSALYLCASSLWGVRNTEAFFGQGTRLTVV.

The chain uses TRBV6-1 and TRBJ2-5; 7 positions agree with TRBD1. The CDR3 has 15 residues. CDR1 and CDR2 from the germline V gene are MNHNS and SASEGT. Trimming at V came to 6 bases and at J to 3 bases, leaving 10 bases not matched to a gene. The CDR3 DNA reads TGTGCCAGCAGGGGGGACAGCTCAGGGGAAGAGACCCAGTACTTC. As protein: CASRGDSSGEETQYF.

This clonotype was picked up many times. The V call is TRBV27, the J call TRBJ1-2, with 11 bases aligning to TRBD1. Germline CDR1 and CDR2: MNHEY and SMNVEV (reference sequence). This CDR3 has 13 amino acids. The junction had 3 bases not matched to a gene; V was cut back by 4 bases and J by 8 bases. CDR3: CASSWTGGDGYTF. CDR3 in DNA: TGTGCCAGCAGTTGGACAGGGGGCGACGGCTACACCTTC.

The rearrangement joins TRBV6-2 or TRBV6-3 to TRBJ2-5; D may correspond to TRBD1 or TRBD2 (5 bases each). Germline V gives CDR1 MNHEY, CDR2 SVGEGT. V gave up 6 bases and J gave up 4 bases, with 21 bases separating them. This CDR3 contains 16 residues. In nucleotides, the CDR3 is TGTGCCAGCAGCTCCCGTCGGGGACCACAGCGAGAGACCCAGTACTTC. Translated: CASSSRRGPQRETQYF.

This clonotype was detected many times. The chain carries TRBV4-1 and TRBJ2-7; tentatively, D is TRBD1 (5 bases). The V end lost 2 bases, the J end lost 5 bases, and 10 bases lay between the germline ends. This CDR3 region has 13 residues. Germline V gene data show CDR1 as MGHRA and CDR2 as YSYEKL. The CDR3 spells CASSQRTSNEQYF. CDR3 DNA: TGCGCCAGCAGCCAACGGACAAGCAACGAGCAGTACTTC.

This clonotype was seen repeatedly, ten times or more. The genes are TRBV12-3 or TRBV12-4 and TRBJ2-5; possible D gene TRBD1, 6 bases. V dropped 6 bases and J dropped 4 bases, with 15 bases sitting between them. This CDR3 is 14 amino acids long. CDR3 DNA: TGTGCCAGCAGACGGACAGCCCCCCGAGAGACCCAGTACTTC. This gives the protein CASRRTAPRETQYF.

This clonotype appeared many times. V gene TRBV2 combines with J gene TRBJ2-7; perhaps TRBD2 as D (7 bases). The CDR3 length is 16 residues. CDR1 is SNHLY and CDR2 is FYNNEI in the germline V gene. V lost 2 bases to trimming and J lost 3 bases, with 17 bases between them. The CDR3 DNA sequence: TGTGCCAGCAGTGAAAGTCTGCGGGGGCCGCTCTACGAGCAGTACTTC. Amino acids: CASSESLRGPLYEQYF.

V gene TRBV20-1 combines with J gene TRBJ1-5, with 9 nucleotides matching TRBD1. The trim removed 5 bases at V and 6 bases at J, leaving 11 bases unmatched. The CDR3 has 15 residues. The germline CDR1 and CDR2 sequences are DFQATT and SNEGSKA (reference sequence). The CDR3 region has the DNA TGCAGTGCTCTTGCACAGGGGGCGGGTCGTCAGCCCCAGCATTTT. This encodes CSALAQGAGRQPQHF.